A single sample gave rise to the 27 T cell receptor beta chains below, sequenced in a study of cytomegalovirus exposure and HLA in healthy donors. PCR involved 60 Vbeta and 13 Jbeta primers. Only in-frame clones appear in the TCRdb table, and some are missing; sequencing was by immunoSEQ multiplex PCR. The table lists 160,000 or so clones, around nine tenths of them singletons. Specimen: PBMCs. The receptors derive from a woman aged 25 to 45 in good health and CMV-seronegative.

The chain is built from TRBV5-4 and TRBJ1-1; D is ambiguous. V lost 0 bases and J lost 5, with 8 bases in between. Per germline, CDR1 SGHNT and CDR2 YYREEE (reference sequence). CDR3 length: 13 amino acids. The CDR3 nucleotides read TGTGCCAGCAGCTTGGCGGGGAGAACTGAAGCTTTCTTT. Translating it yields CASSLAGRTEAFF.

The rearrangement joins TRBV27 to TRBJ2-1, with 8 bases aligning to TRBD2. The CDR3 is 15 residues long. Germline values: CDR1 MNHEY, CDR2 SMNVEV (reference sequence). The junction had 7 bases not matched to a gene; V was cut back by 3 bases and J by 6 bases. This CDR3 is CASSFVAGSGNEQFF. CDR3 DNA sequence: TGTGCCAGCAGTTTTGTAGCGGGGTCAGGCAATGAGCAGTTCTTC.

The rearrangement uses TRBV29-1 and TRBJ2-7, with D maybe TRBD2 (6 bases). The germline CDR1 and CDR2 sequences are SQVTM and ANQGSEA. The germline V and J ends were trimmed by 8 bases and 0 bases, with 20 bases remaining between them. The CDR3 covers 15 residues. CDR3 in amino acids: CSSRRAGRDSYEQYF. The DNA of the CDR3 is TGCAGCTCTAGGCGGGCGGGACGCGACTCCTACGAGCAGTACTTC.

The chain employs TRBV18 and TRBJ1-1; 7 nucleotides line up with TRBD1. Germline CDR1 is KGHSH and CDR2 is LQKENI. This CDR3 has 13 residues. With 3 bases clipped from V and 5 bases from J, the junction kept 3 bases outside the gene matches. CDR3 sequence (DNA): TGTGCCAGCTCACCGGGACAGCAAACTGAAGCTTTCTTT. It specifies CASSPGQQTEAFF.

J is TRBJ2-2 and V is TRBV18; D perhaps matches TRBD1 (5 bases). Germline lookup yields CDR1 KGHSH and CDR2 LQKENI. V was cut by 9 bases and J by 1 base, with 12 bases left in between. The CDR3 loop spans 14 amino acids. CDR3 DNA sequence: TGTGCCAGTCAAAACCAGGGGAACACCGGGGAGCTGTTTTTT. This translates into CASQNQGNTGELFF.

This sequence joins TRBV27 and TRBJ1-6, with a tentative D call TRBD1 (6 bases). The CDR3 contains 14 residues. The V and J ends lost 2 bases and 9 bases respectively, with 11 bases between them. Per the germline V gene, CDR1 is MNHEY and CDR2 is SMNVEV (reference sequence). This chain's CDR3 is CASSLKVGGSPLHF. In DNA form, the CDR3 reads TGTGCCAGCAGTTTAAAGGTAGGGGGTTCACCCCTCCACTTT.

The chain recombines TRBV5-1 with TRBJ2-5, with TRBD2 identical over 7 bases. The J segment lost 5 bases and the V segment lost 0 bases, leaving 4 bases of the junction unmatched. Per germline, CDR1 SGHRS and CDR2 YFSETQ. The CDR3 covers 14 residues. The CDR3 spells CASSLGTSGETQYF. The CDR3 region has the DNA TGCGCCAGCAGCTTGGGGACTAGTGGGGAGACCCAGTACTTC.

This chain uses TRBV29-1 with TRBJ2-2; D possibly corresponds to TRBD1 (6 bases). There are 14 residues in the CDR3. With 6 bases removed from V and 0 bases from J, the gap between germline ends came to 11 bases. CDR1 is SQVTM and CDR2 is ANQGSEA in the germline V gene. The CDR3 bases are TGCAGCGTGGGGCGGACAGCGAACACCGGGGAGCTGTTTTTT. This encodes CSVGRTANTGELFF.

Of note for this clone: A junction end diverges from the germline sequence, so it may reflect a read error. The chain links TRBV25-1 to TRBJ1-2, with 9 bases matching TRBD1. This CDR3 contains 12 residues. Germline CDR1 and CDR2: MGHDK and SYGVNS. The CDR3 coding sequence is TGTGCCAGCAGTTGGGGACAGGGCGGCTACGCCTTC. This sequence encodes CASSWGQGGYAF.

The rearrangement uses TRBV10-3 and TRBJ2-5, with D tentatively TRBD2 (7 bases). CDR1 ENHRY and CDR2 SYGVKD come from the germline V gene. This CDR3 has 19 amino acids. The V and J ends lost 0 bases and 3 bases respectively, with 23 bases between them. DNA of the CDR3: TGTGCCATCAGTGAGTCGAGGGGAGGGGGGCTTGACCCAAAAGAGACCCAGTACTTC. This translates into CAISESRGGGLDPKETQYF.

This rearrangement joins TRBV28 to TRBJ1-1; no clear D. This CDR3 region has 14 residues. The germline V gene has CDR1 MDHEN and CDR2 SYDVKM. V lost 2 bases and J lost 1, with 8 bases in between. The CDR3 DNA follows: TGTGCCAGCAGTTTACTGGGCGAGAACACTGAAGCTTTCTTT. This encodes CASSLLGENTEAFF. The whole variable domain, remainder taken from reference TRBV28 and TRBJ1-1, is DVKVTQSSRYLVKRTGEKVFLECVQDMDHENMFWYRQDPGLGLRLIYFSYDVKMKEKGDIPEGYSVSREKKERFSLILESASTNQTSMYLCASSLLGENTEAFFGQGTRLTVV.

The chain is built from TRBV18 and TRBJ1-6, with D hard to call. The V end lost 2 bases, the J end lost 1 base, and 6 bases lay between the germline ends. The CDR3 is 15 amino acids. Per germline, CDR1 KGHSH and CDR2 LQKENI. The CDR3 nucleotides read TGTGCCAGCTCACCAGGAGGGTCCTATAATTCACCCCTCCACTTT. It yields the protein CASSPGGSYNSPLHF.

V and J are TRBV7-8 and TRBJ2-1, with TRBD2 matching 12 bases. The germline V gene has CDR1 SGHVS and CDR2 FQNEAQ. With V trimmed by 5 bases and J by 7 bases, 9 bases remained unmatched. The length of the CDR3 is 16 residues. Here the CDR3 reads CASSVLTSGSRNEQFF. In nucleotides, the CDR3 is TGTGCCAGCAGCGTGCTGACTAGCGGGAGCAGGAATGAGCAGTTCTTC.

The chain is built from TRBV19 and TRBJ2-3, with unresolved D. Looked up from germline, CDR1 is LNHDA and CDR2 is SQIVND (reference sequence). The length of the CDR3 is 13 residues. V lost 2 bases and J lost 6, with 9 bases in between. CDR3 amino acids: CASSIQTRDTQYF. CDR3 bases: TGTGCCAGTAGTATACAAACGCGCGATACGCAGTATTTT.

The J gene is TRBJ2-7, the V gene TRBV18; D is undetermined. Germline assignment: CDR1 KGHSH and CDR2 LQKENI. V dropped 0 bases and J dropped 2 bases, with 8 bases sitting between them. The CDR3 has 14 amino acids. CDR3 in DNA: TGTGCCAGCTCACCACCGAACTCTGCCTACGAGCAGTACTTC. Its protein product is CASSPPNSAYEQYF. Full variable domain (outside the CDR3, taken from reference TRBV18 and TRBJ2-7): NAGVMQNPRHLVRRRGQEARLRCSPMKGHSHVYWYRQLPEEGLKFMVYLQKENIIDESGMPKERFSAEFPKEGPSILRIQQVVRGDSAAYFCASSPPNSAYEQYFGPGTRLTVT.

The chain couples TRBV7-6 to TRBJ1-5, with a possible D match to TRBD1 (6 bases). Germline lookup yields CDR1 SGHVS and CDR2 FNYEAQ. The CDR3 extends over 13 amino acids. Trimming stripped 5 bases from V and 7 bases from J, with 12 bases between. CDR3 amino acids: CASSRRGGQPQHF. In nucleotides, the CDR3 is TGTGCCAGCAGCCGCAGGGGTGGCCAGCCCCAGCATTTT.

The genes are TRBV1 and TRBJ2-1; the table's D call, TRBD2, was not checked against the DNA. TRBV1 counts as a pseudogene. The CDR3 covers 20 residues. Written as DNA, the CDR3 is TGCACCAGCAACAAAAAGGTTTGGACTAGCGGGGGGGAGAAATCTTGGGAGCAGTTCTTC. Translated, it gives CTSNKKVWTSGGEKSWEQFF.

This clone has just a few counts. The rearrangement links TRBV2 to TRBJ2-7, with D unclear. V was pared by 1 base and J by 6 bases, with 10 bases between. The CDR3 runs 13 residues. Per the germline V gene, CDR1 is SNHLY and CDR2 is FYNNEI. The chain's CDR3 is CASSEDFRLEQYF. Here the CDR3 DNA reads TGTGCCAGCAGTGAAGATTTCAGGCTCGAGCAGTACTTC.

This chain links TRBV5-4 with TRBJ2-7, with 9 positions matching TRBD1. The trim removed 1 base at V and 2 bases at J, leaving 1 base unmatched. CDR3 length: 14 residues. CDR1 and CDR2 (germline): SGHNT, YYREEE (reference sequence). CDR3 amino acids: CASSLWDRAYEQYF. In nucleotides, the CDR3 is TGTGCCAGCAGCTTGTGGGACAGGGCCTACGAGCAGTACTTC.

V gene TRBV30 combines with J gene TRBJ1-3, with 9 bases fitting TRBD1. This CDR3 has 14 amino acids. Trimming removed 5 bases from V and 1 base from J; junction bases left unmatched: 3. Germline assignment: CDR1 GTSNPN and CDR2 SVGIG (reference sequence). In DNA form, the CDR3 reads TGTGCCTGGGTACAGGGGGCATCTGGAAACACCATATATTTT. Its translation is CAWVQGASGNTIYF.

Turning to this clone: Other DNA sequences from this sample encode an identical CDR3 as well. J is TRBJ1-1 and V is TRBV7-2, with D possibly TRBD1 on 6 matching bases. The CDR3 runs to 13 residues. V lost 4 bases and J lost 4, with 10 bases in between. Germline V gene data show CDR1 as SGHTA and CDR2 as FQGNSA. This CDR3 reads CASSSLGGTEAFF. The CDR3 coding sequence is TGTGCCAGCAGCTCTTTAGGGGGCACTGAAGCTTTCTTT. The full variable domain, completed using reference TRBV7-2 and TRBJ1-1, is GAGVSQSPSNKVTEKGKDVELRCDPISGHTALYWYRQSLGQGLEFLIYFQGNSAPDKSGLPSDRFSAERTGGSVSTLTIQRTQQEDSAVYLCASSSLGGTEAFFGQGTRLTVV.

V and J are TRBV13 and TRBJ2-5; 14 nucleotides align to TRBD2. Germline CDR1 is PRHDT and CDR2 is FYEKMQ (reference sequence). This CDR3 region has 15 residues. After removal of 3 bases from V and 7 bases from J, the junction contained 4 bases not matched to a gene. The CDR3 sequence: CASSFDGLAGGTQYF. The CDR3 DNA is TGTGCCAGCAGCTTCGACGGACTAGCGGGGGGGACCCAGTACTTC.

J is TRBJ2-7 and V is TRBV9; no clear D. Germline assignment: CDR1 SGDLS and CDR2 YYNGEE. The CDR3 runs 12 residues. The ends were cut back, 0 bases at V and 5 bases at J, with 6 bases in the middle. DNA for the CDR3: TGTGCCAGCAGCGTAGATAGTAACGAGCAGTACTTC. Its protein product is CASSVDSNEQYF.

This clone has just one count. The CDR3 bases are TGTGCCAGCAGACGGACAGGGGGCGAGCAGTACTTC. It is translated as CASRRTGGEQYF. The chain uses TRBV5-4 and TRBJ2-7; TRBD1 agrees at 10 bases. Germline CDR1 is SGHNT and CDR2 is YYREEE (reference sequence). V lost 5 bases, J lost 6 bases, and 2 bases stayed unmatched. The CDR3 contains 12 residues.

The V and J genes are TRBV4-1 and TRBJ2-5; D might be TRBD1 (6 bases). Trimming left V 1 base short and J 2 bases short, with 11 bases between. Germline V gene sequence: CDR1 MGHRA, CDR2 YSYEKL. CDR3 length: 15 amino acids. CDR3 residues: CASSQVMGAQETQYF. As DNA, the CDR3 is TGCGCCAGCAGCCAAGTAATGGGGGCACAAGAGACCCAGTACTTC.

V gene TRBV7-8 combines with J gene TRBJ1-1, with TRBD1 matching over 10 bases. The CDR3 runs to 16 residues. J gave up 4 bases and V 5 bases, and 10 bases lay outside the gene matches. From germline, CDR1 is SGHVS and CDR2 FQNEAQ. CDR3 amino acids: CASSLTSGQGTTEAFF. In nucleotides, the CDR3 is TGTGCCAGCAGCCTGACCTCGGGACAGGGGACCACTGAAGCTTTCTTT.

This chain joins TRBV9 and TRBJ2-1, with D possibly TRBD1 on 6 matching bases. The V and J ends lost 0 bases and 8 bases respectively, with 15 bases between them. Germline V gene sequence: CDR1 SGDLS, CDR2 YYNGEE. The CDR3 is made up of 15 amino acids. The CDR3 loop is CASSVDVGAVDEQFF. Written as DNA, the CDR3 is TGTGCCAGCAGCGTAGACGTGGGGGCCGTCGATGAGCAGTTCTTC.